The entry below gives a single TCR beta chain sequence along with its context. This sample stems from a study of blood T cell repertoires in COVID-19. Across the whole study: Acute-phase and convalescent COVID-19 samples originated in the United States, Italy and Spain. PBMCs, B-cell-depleted T cells, or T cells provided the cDNA or gDNA that made up the material.

Per the original methods: Estimated nucleated cell counts came from reference gene primer amplification. Sequencing was performed with immunoSEQ multiplex PCR; in TCRdb, only in-frame clones are kept and a portion is missing. The DNA gave D and trimming, while V, J and clone size come from that table. The repertoire holds about 220,000 clones, 84% seen once, with 15% to 20% in the top ten. Germline lookup yields CDR1 SGHDT and CDR2 YYEEEE. The V gene end was trimmed by 4 bases and the J gene end by 4 bases; junction bases not matched to a gene: 4. CDR3 size: 14 residues. The clonotype was recovered from a man aged 25-45 years with active or convalescent COVID-19. The chain combines TRBV5-6 with TRBJ2-7, with 11 bases lining up with TRBD2. Sequenced sample: peripheral blood. This CDR3 reads CASSPGTSGYEQYF. For the CDR3, the DNA is TGTGCCAGCAGCCCCGGGACTAGCGGATACGAGCAGTACTTC.